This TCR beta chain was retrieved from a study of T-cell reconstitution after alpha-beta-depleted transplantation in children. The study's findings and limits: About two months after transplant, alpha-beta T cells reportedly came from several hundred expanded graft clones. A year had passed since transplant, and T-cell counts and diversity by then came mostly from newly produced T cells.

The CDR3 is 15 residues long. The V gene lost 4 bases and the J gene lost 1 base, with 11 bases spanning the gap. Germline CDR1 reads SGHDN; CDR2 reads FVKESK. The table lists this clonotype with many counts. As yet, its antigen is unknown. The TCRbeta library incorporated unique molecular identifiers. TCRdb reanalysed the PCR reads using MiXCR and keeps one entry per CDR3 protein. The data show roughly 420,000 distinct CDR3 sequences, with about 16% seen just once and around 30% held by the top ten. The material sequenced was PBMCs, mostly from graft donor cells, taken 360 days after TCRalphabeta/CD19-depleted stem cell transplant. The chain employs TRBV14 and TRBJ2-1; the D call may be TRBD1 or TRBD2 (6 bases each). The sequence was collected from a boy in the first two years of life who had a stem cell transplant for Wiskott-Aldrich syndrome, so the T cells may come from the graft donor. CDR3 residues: CASSRRGGSYNEQFF. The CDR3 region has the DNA TGTGCCAGCAGCCGTCGAGGGGGGTCCTACAATGAGCAGTTCTTC.